These T cell receptor beta chains were read from a single sample in a study of shared clonotypes between healthy human individuals. The protocol was immunoSEQ multiplex PCR, while the TCRdb copy is restricted to in-frame clones and leaves out a portion. The sample has about 2,200,000 clones, 90% to 95% seen once. Source material: naive CD8+ T cells from PBMCs. The source of these receptors is a man between 18 and 35 years old in good health. Some clones in this sample may be carry-over from other donors' samples. The CDR3 runs from the conserved cysteine through the conserved F or W.

j_gene	v_gene	CDR3aa
TRBJ1-2	TRBV27	CASSLGTYYGYTF
TRBJ2-1	TRBV7-9	CASSLQKRSEQFF
TRBJ2-3	TRBV7-9	CATLSGNPEDTQYF
TRBJ2-2	TRBV19	CASSMYDQNTGELFF
TRBJ2-7	TRBV11-2	CASSWTSGSPYEQYF
TRBJ2-7	TRBV27	CASAVRDRPNEQYF
TRBJ2-5	TRBV11-1	CASSLGLGGSEETQYF
TRBJ1-5	TRBV4-1	CASSKGQGGNQPQHF
TRBJ2-1	TRBV2	CASSVLVGVMGEQFF
TRBJ1-1	TRBV28	CASRQGGNTEAFF
TRBJ2-5	TRBV19	CASSHIAGVEETQYF
TRBJ2-7	TRBV4-1	CASSTVVALAYEQYF
TRBJ2-1	TRBV5-1	CASSFRRDSTEQFF
TRBJ1-1	TRBV6-6	CASSYKEGGNTEAFF
TRBJ1-5	TRBV28	CASRTRDTNQPQHF
TRBJ1-1	TRBV5-1	CASSPHPHTGNTEAFF
TRBJ2-2	TRBV2	CASSPLAGEANTGELFF
TRBJ1-1	TRBV11-2	CASSPTRSGTDTEAFF
TRBJ2-1	TRBV4-3	CASSGGLAGARNEQFF
TRBJ2-1	TRBV27	CASTGLARAGYNEQFF
TRBJ2-1	TRBV21-1	CASSKRILGGPQFF
TRBJ2-1	TRBV7-8	CASSQVPASEQFF
TRBJ2-7	TRBV9	CASSAGDWDEQYF
TRBJ2-3	TRBV10-1	CASSEAGTGPLDDDTQYF
TRBJ1-2	TRBV28	CASSFRTGYGYTF
TRBJ2-1	TRBV27	CASGQYLMDEQFF
TRBJ2-1	TRBV7-2	CASSLSAPRGRVNEQFF
TRBJ2-3	TRBV7-9	CASSLGGVRTKGTDTQYF
TRBJ2-2	TRBV6-5	CASSYSGRPTGELFF
TRBJ2-2	TRBV29-1	CSVFTGTSTGELFF
TRBJ1-5	TRBV6-1	CASSLYRGGNQPQHF
TRBJ2-1	TRBV7-9	CASSRSGLASSYNEQFF
TRBJ2-7	TRBV5-6	CASSWTGVGYEQYF
TRBJ2-2	TRBV2	CASEGGIGPGLKTGELFF
TRBJ2-1	TRBV18	CASSPPQRRFSYNEQFF
TRBJ2-7	TRBV7-9	CASSLDRGLEQYF
TRBJ1-5	TRBV28	CASSFRAGQGLNQPQHF
TRBJ1-4	TRBV28	CASSSEMTAANEKLFF
TRBJ2-7	TRBV7-6	CASSRGGDVGEQYF
TRBJ2-7	TRBV7-6	CASSLLPQGLAEGTYEQYF
TRBJ1-4	TRBV28	CASSPGTSREKLFF
TRBJ2-1	TRBV28	CASSWVLGGLGRNEQFF
TRBJ2-7	TRBV6-1	CASSPRGPSYEQYF
TRBJ2-5	TRBV11-2	CASSLSRGGRHEETQYF
TRBJ2-7	TRBV10-3	CAISAGNEQYF
TRBJ2-1	TRBV7-3	CASSLWGGGRNEQFF
TRBJ1-2	TRBV6-1	CASSDPRDRVTHYGYTF
TRBJ2-5	TRBV6-5	CASSYSGTGSETQYF
TRBJ2-1	TRBV30	CAWSRPGLAGVSDEQFF
TRBJ1-5	TRBV19	CASIDTRQGWGQPQHF
TRBJ2-5	TRBV7-9	CASSSRDPLQETQYF
TRBJ2-7	TRBV6-6	CASSPRGTYEQYF
TRBJ1-1	TRBV5-1	CASSLEAVNTEAFF
TRBJ2-1	TRBV28	CASSPLAEIYNEQFF
TRBJ2-7	TRBV7-9	CASSTPALSGPHEQYF
TRBJ2-1	TRBV9	CASSPTGGDYNEQFF
TRBJ1-5	TRBV9	CASSAGGQPQHF
TRBJ2-1	TRBV7-9	CASNLQSGTGSNKFF
TRBJ2-1	TRBV9	CASSPLRESAYNEQFF